The rows below give T cell receptor beta chains drawn from one sample of a study of blood T cell repertoires in COVID-19. Sequencing used immunoSEQ multiplex PCR; TCRdb keeps in-frame clones, though not all of them. The sample consists of around 300,000 clones, about 90% of them appearing once. Sequenced input: PBMCs or T cells enriched from blood (not recorded which). These receptors all come from a man aged 25 to 40 who had recovered from COVID-19. The CDR3 runs from the conserved cysteine through the conserved F or W. The order of the fields is V gene, J gene, CDR3 protein.

>TRBV27|TRBJ1-1
CASRTGLTEAFF
>TRBV7-6|TRBJ2-7
CASSLAGGANPYEQYF
>TRBV5-4|TRBJ2-1
CASSLAGGGAQGNEQFF
>TRBV19|TRBJ1-5
CASSTRDIYSNQPQHF
>TRBV6-5|TRBJ2-7
CASSYSGGGLTREQYF
>TRBV5-5|TRBJ2-7
CASSGGTGFYEQYF
>TRBV10-1|TRBJ2-5
CASSEGQGARETQYF
>TRBV3-1/TRBV3-2|TRBJ1-2
CASSPGGANYGYTF
>TRBV28|TRBJ1-4
CASSLWGGGATNEKLFF
>TRBV5-1|TRBJ1-2
CASSLGEDGYTF
>TRBV11-2|TRBJ2-7
CASSLQGSGSHEQYF
>TRBV6-5|TRBJ2-5
CASSIRGAEETQYF
>TRBV14|TRBJ2-1
CASSQEGSGGLNFRNEQFF
>TRBV2|TRBJ2-3
CASNRDGVDTQYF
>TRBV7-9|TRBJ2-1
CASSPPSNEQFF
>TRBV18|TRBJ1-2
CASSPPGPHGYTF
>TRBV6-5|TRBJ1-2
CASSGSTGGVWYTF
>TRBV10-2|TRBJ1-2
CASNTGGSYGYTF
>TRBV11-3|TRBJ2-3
CASSLGGSAQYF
>TRBV18|TRBJ1-2
CASSLDRSSGGYTF
>TRBV27|TRBJ2-7
CASGTERGEQYF
>TRBV4-1|TRBJ2-1
CASSDSFGSYNEQFF
>TRBV7-3|TRBJ2-2
CASSSNRRPDTGELFF
>TRBV7-2|TRBJ2-1
CASSFPTRTGGRYNEQFF
>TRBV19|TRBJ2-2
CASRGTRWSGELFF
>TRBV30|TRBJ2-2
CAWSVLRRATGELFF
>TRBV6-5|TRBJ1-3
CASHSLYSGNTIYF
>TRBV5-1|TRBJ1-1
CASSRTPESQAEAFF
>TRBV24-1|TRBJ1-2
CATSDLNWYGYTF
>TRBV10-3|TRBJ2-3
CAISALAGGQDTQYF
>TRBV5-1|TRBJ2-7
CASSLGTSVAYEQYF
>TRBV19|TRBJ2-5
CASSIAGGLGETQYF
>TRBV19|TRBJ2-1
CASSNRRGGEQFF
>TRBV5-1|TRBJ2-2
CASSSQASGITGELFF
>TRBV11-2|TRBJ1-6
CASSPDRGNSPLHF
>TRBV28|TRBJ1-5
CASSSGNQPQHF
>TRBV10-3|TRBJ2-3
CAIGRSRTDGPADTQYF
>TRBV29-1|TRBJ2-2
CSVRLTTGELFF
>TRBV15|TRBJ1-5
CATGQEPNQPQHF
>TRBV30|TRBJ1-2
CAWTAGTTNYGYTF
>TRBV29-1|TRBJ1-5
CSVAGQENQPQHF